Sequencing of this TCR beta chain was carried out in a study of PD-L1 blockade in urothelial cancer. Turning to the study itself: The study recovered a median of roughly 140,000 T cells per blood sample.

As to this clone: This may come from a read error, since a much larger clone is one base off. This same CDR3 is encoded by further DNA sequences in the sample.

This CDR3 is built from 15 residues. In germline, CDR1 is MNHEY, CDR2 SMNVEV (reference sequence). The data were produced by immunoSEQ multiplex PCR, yet TCRdb's version contains in-frame clones alone and is incomplete. The sample lists fewer than 65,000 clones; under 90% were seen once. Specified time point: pretreatment peripheral blood. This sequence joins TRBV27 and TRBJ1-2; 8 positions match TRBD1. This sample comprised PBMCs, obtained around atezolizumab (anti-PD-L1) treatment. This TCR derives from a man between 65 and 85 years old with urothelial cancer. CDR3 sequence reads: CASSPIRTGPNGYTF. In DNA form, the CDR3 reads TGTGCCAGCAGTCCAATTAGGACAGGGCCCAATGGCTACACTTTC.